The 7 T cell receptor beta chains below were found in one sample sequenced in a study of T-cell reconstitution after alpha-beta-depleted transplantation in children. Preparation of the TCRbeta library used unique molecular identifiers. A single record per CDR3 protein comes from TCRdb applying MiXCR to the PCR reads. The sample lists fewer than 150,000 distinct CDR3 sequences; about a tenth were seen once. The input for sequencing was PBMCs, mostly from graft donor cells, taken 180 days after TCRalphabeta/CD19-depleted stem cell transplant. All receptors derive from a girl in the first two years of life who had a stem cell transplant for combined immunodeficiency, so the T cells may come from the graft donor.

This clonotype has more than one count but fewer than ten. V usage is TRBV24-1 and J usage is TRBJ2-1, with 11 bases aligning to TRBD2. V shed 4 bases and J 3 bases; nucleotides not matched to a gene: 7. CDR1 is KGHDR, CDR2 SFDVKD, per germline. The CDR3 covers 17 residues. The DNA of the CDR3 is TGTGCCACCAGTGACGCCCTCGGGACTAGCGGCTACAATGAGCAGTTCTTC. Translated: CATSDALGTSGYNEQFF.

This clonotype has a count of ten or more. Compared with germline, one end of the junction differs, possibly owing to a read error. The rearrangement joins TRBV6-2 or TRBV6-3 to TRBJ2-7, with D possibly being TRBD1 or TRBD2 (6 bases each). The germline V gene has CDR1 MNHEY and CDR2 SVGEGT. The CDR3 covers 15 residues. CDR3 in amino acids: CASTYGGHTYYEQYF. The DNA of the CDR3 is TGTGCCAGCACTTACGGGGGACACACCTACTACGAGCAGTACTTC.

The DNA of the CDR3 is TGTGCCAGCAGCTTAGGGCAGCTGGAGCGCGGAGATACGCAGTATTTT. Protein: CASSLGQLERGDTQYF. The chain couples TRBV11-3 to TRBJ2-3; no definite D call. Germline assignment: CDR1 SGHNT and CDR2 YENEEA. Trimming shortened V by 1 base and J by 5 bases, and 16 bases separated the two germline ends. This CDR3 contains 16 residues.

This clonotype was recorded many times. The chain has TRBV24-1 and TRBJ2-4, with 8 nucleotides matching TRBD1. The CDR3 length is 15 residues. With 3 bases clipped from V and 7 bases from J, the junction kept 7 bases outside the gene matches. The germline V gene encodes CDR1 KGHDR and CDR2 SFDVKD. The chain's CDR3 is CATSDPRTGTNIQYF. The CDR3 region has the DNA TGTGCCACCAGTGATCCCCGGACAGGGACGAACATTCAGTACTTC.

This clonotype was observed a handful of times. The chain recombines TRBV7-3 with TRBJ1-5; D unclear. CDR3 length: 14 amino acids. Germline CDR1 and CDR2: SGHTA and FQGTGA. V lost 3 bases, J lost 6 bases, and 12 bases lay in between. The CDR3 here is CASSFQTYLQPQHF. The CDR3 DNA is TGTGCCAGCAGCTTCCAGACCTATCTTCAGCCCCAGCATTTT.

This clonotype showed up many times. The rearrangement uses TRBV5-1 and TRBJ2-7; a possible D gene is TRBD2 (5 bases). The CDR3 covers 14 residues. Germline CDR1 is SGHRS and CDR2 is YFSETQ. V was clipped by 1 base and J by 0 bases, with 8 bases between them. This CDR3 reads CASSLIGSSYEQYF. Written as DNA, the CDR3 is TGCGCCAGCAGCTTGATAGGGAGCTCCTACGAGCAGTACTTC.

This clonotype was observed many times. V and J are TRBV7-6 and TRBJ2-5; no reliable D call. V lost 3 bases to trimming and J lost 4 bases, with 9 bases between them. The CDR3 is 13 residues long. The V gene's germline CDR1 is SGHVS and CDR2 FNYEAQ. The CDR3 is CASSFFSRETQYF. The DNA for the CDR3 is TGTGCCAGCAGCTTCTTCAGCCGAGAGACCCAGTACTTC.